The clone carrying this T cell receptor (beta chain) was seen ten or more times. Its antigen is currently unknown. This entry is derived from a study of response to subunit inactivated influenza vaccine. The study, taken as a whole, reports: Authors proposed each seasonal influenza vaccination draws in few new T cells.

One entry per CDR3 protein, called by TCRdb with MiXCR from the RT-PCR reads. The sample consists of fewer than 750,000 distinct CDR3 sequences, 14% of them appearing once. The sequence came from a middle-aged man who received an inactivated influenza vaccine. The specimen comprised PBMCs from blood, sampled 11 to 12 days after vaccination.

The CDR3 region has the DNA TGTGCCAGCAGTTTTTTGGGCCTCAATCAGCCCCAGCATTTT. Translating gives CASSFLGLNQPQHF. This sequence joins TRBV27 and TRBJ1-5; no reliable D call. The germline CDR1 and CDR2 sequences are MNHEY and SMNVEV (reference sequence). V was shortened by 3 bases and J by 3 bases, with 9 bases between the two germline ends. This CDR3 region has 14 residues.